This T cell receptor beta chain stems from a study of blood T cell repertoires in COVID-19. Study information: In each case, the material was cDNA or gDNA derived from T cells, B-cell-depleted T cells, or PBMCs.

Only in-frame clones appear in the TCRdb table, and some are missing; sequencing was by immunoSEQ multiplex PCR. The sample has about 270,000 clones; 80% to 90% are singletons. V shed 1 base and J shed 10 bases, with 17 bases lying between them. Germline CDR1 is LGHNA and CDR2 is YNFKEQ. The CDR3 consists of 16 residues. This receptor was obtained from a woman between 18 and 29 years old who had recovered from COVID-19. The chain couples TRBV4-2 to TRBJ1-6; weak D call: TRBD1 (6 bases). The specimen sequenced was PBMCs or T cells enriched from blood (not recorded which). DNA of the CDR3: TGTGCCAGCAGCCAAGTATCAGGGGCGGGAGAATCACCCCTCCACTTT. This translates into CASSQVSGAGESPLHF.